This TCR beta chain was documented in a study of blood T cells in healthy people across ages. Germline V CDR1 and CDR2: SGHRS, YFSETQ. The CDR3 consists of 15 residues. V was pared by 3 bases and J by 4 bases, with 6 bases of the junction left unmatched. Sample-barcoded 5' priming and a J-beta primer mix drove a second PCR of roughly 7 to 11 cycles. A single record per CDR3 protein comes from TCRdb applying MiXCR to the 5' RACE reads. In the table there are over 450,000 distinct CDR3 sequences, about 25% of which are singletons. In addition, the sample was reused for a study of T cells of mothers and their children.

The material sequenced was blood. The chain combines TRBV5-1 with TRBJ1-1; 10 nucleotides match TRBD1. The origin of this receptor is a boy between 10 and 17 years old in good health. The CDR3 is CASSSGQGLFTEAFF. CDR3 DNA sequence: TGCGCCAGCAGCTCGGGACAGGGGCTCTTCACTGAAGCTTTCTTT.